This T cell receptor (beta chain) was obtained from a study of T cells in pancreatic ductal adenocarcinoma. Notes on the study in general: No significant tumor-blood clonality difference; means were about 0.12 and 0.073. Unique clonotypes were around 7.6-fold more numerous in blood than in tumor.

No neoadjuvant therapy was given to the selected pancreatic ductal adenocarcinoma patients before their surgery. Only in-frame clones appear in the TCRdb table, and some are missing; sequencing was by immunoSEQ multiplex PCR. This table holds roughly 9,000 clones, roughly 71% found once. With 7 bases removed from V and 1 base from J, the gap between germline ends came to 10 bases. The CDR3 has 13 residues. The germline gives CDR1 MNHNS, CDR2 SASEGT. Comment on this clone: Antigen unknown.

The receptor was isolated from a human donor with pancreatic ductal adenocarcinoma. The chain combines TRBV6-1 with TRBJ1-1, with D possibly TRBD1 on 5 matching bases. Sequencing used pancreatic tumor tissue. This CDR3 is CASTDDRNTEAFF. For the CDR3, the DNA is TGTGCCAGCACTGACGACAGGAACACTGAAGCTTTCTTT.